The clone carrying this T cell receptor (beta chain) was counted only a few times. Antigen unknown. The source of the sample is a study of CD8 T cells in ankylosing spondylitis. Study-wide results and caveats: Within peripheral blood, clones linked to disease were CD8+ and relatively rare. Several of the motif variants were reported before in synovial fluid and blood from reactive arthritis. Seemingly distinctive of ankylosing spondylitis blood was a TCR beta motif formed by eight highly homologous variants. Disease-associated clones were reportedly significantly overrepresented in matched ankylosing spondylitis synovial fluid.

Quantitative barcoded 5'-RACE was used to prepare TCR beta libraries. TCRdb re-derived calls from the 5' RACE reads in MiXCR, one entry per CDR3 protein. The sample lists under 150,000 distinct CDR3 sequences, roughly 17% occurring once. The CDR3 spans 16 residues. Per germline, CDR1 MNHEY and CDR2 SMNVEV (reference sequence). Trimming took off 3 bases at V and 0 bases at J, with 11 bases between the two ends. The V and J genes are TRBV27 and TRBJ2-2; possibly TRBD1 for D (5 bases). Sample: blood, either unsorted or a sorted T cell fraction (not recorded which). This TCR was sampled from a male donor with ankylosing spondylitis. The CDR3 region is CASSFRQIPNTGELFF. CDR3 nucleotides: TGTGCCAGCAGTTTCCGACAGATTCCGAACACCGGGGAGCTGTTTTTT.